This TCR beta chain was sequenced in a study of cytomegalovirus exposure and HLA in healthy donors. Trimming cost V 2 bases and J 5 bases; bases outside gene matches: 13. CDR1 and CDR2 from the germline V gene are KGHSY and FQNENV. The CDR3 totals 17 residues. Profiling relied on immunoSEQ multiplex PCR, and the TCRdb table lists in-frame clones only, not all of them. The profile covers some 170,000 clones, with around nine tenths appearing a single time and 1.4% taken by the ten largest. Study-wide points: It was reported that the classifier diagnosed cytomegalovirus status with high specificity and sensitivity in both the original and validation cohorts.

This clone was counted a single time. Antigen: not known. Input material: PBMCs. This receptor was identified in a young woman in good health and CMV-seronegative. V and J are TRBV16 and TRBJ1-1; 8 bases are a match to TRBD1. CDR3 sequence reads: CASSQTAGRGRWTEAFF. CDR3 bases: TGTGCCAGCAGCCAAACGGCGGGCAGGGGGCGTTGGACTGAAGCTTTCTTT.